This T cell receptor (beta chain) was captured in a study of CD8+ T cells in alopecia areata. Germline V gene sequence: CDR1 GTSNPN, CDR2 SVGIG (reference sequence). Trimming took off 4 bases at V and 1 base at J, with 10 bases between the two ends. The CDR3 covers 13 residues. Treatment specified: oral pan-JAK inhibitor, 5-10 mg twice daily. After isolation, RNA underwent reverse transcription to generate cDNA as the sequencing template. Using immunoSEQ multiplex PCR, the repertoire was profiled, and TCRdb retains in-frame clones only, with some absent. Here the sample spans about 200,000 clones, approximately 56% being singletons.

This chain connects TRBV30 to TRBJ1-1; D gene unclear. This sequence originates from a human donor with alopecia areata. Specimen: CD4+ T cells sorted from blood, collected at week 4, from a patient treated with tofacitinib. The CDR3 nucleotides are TGTGCCTGGACAAGGGAATGGAACACTGAAGCTTTCTTT. Translation gives CAWTREWNTEAFF.